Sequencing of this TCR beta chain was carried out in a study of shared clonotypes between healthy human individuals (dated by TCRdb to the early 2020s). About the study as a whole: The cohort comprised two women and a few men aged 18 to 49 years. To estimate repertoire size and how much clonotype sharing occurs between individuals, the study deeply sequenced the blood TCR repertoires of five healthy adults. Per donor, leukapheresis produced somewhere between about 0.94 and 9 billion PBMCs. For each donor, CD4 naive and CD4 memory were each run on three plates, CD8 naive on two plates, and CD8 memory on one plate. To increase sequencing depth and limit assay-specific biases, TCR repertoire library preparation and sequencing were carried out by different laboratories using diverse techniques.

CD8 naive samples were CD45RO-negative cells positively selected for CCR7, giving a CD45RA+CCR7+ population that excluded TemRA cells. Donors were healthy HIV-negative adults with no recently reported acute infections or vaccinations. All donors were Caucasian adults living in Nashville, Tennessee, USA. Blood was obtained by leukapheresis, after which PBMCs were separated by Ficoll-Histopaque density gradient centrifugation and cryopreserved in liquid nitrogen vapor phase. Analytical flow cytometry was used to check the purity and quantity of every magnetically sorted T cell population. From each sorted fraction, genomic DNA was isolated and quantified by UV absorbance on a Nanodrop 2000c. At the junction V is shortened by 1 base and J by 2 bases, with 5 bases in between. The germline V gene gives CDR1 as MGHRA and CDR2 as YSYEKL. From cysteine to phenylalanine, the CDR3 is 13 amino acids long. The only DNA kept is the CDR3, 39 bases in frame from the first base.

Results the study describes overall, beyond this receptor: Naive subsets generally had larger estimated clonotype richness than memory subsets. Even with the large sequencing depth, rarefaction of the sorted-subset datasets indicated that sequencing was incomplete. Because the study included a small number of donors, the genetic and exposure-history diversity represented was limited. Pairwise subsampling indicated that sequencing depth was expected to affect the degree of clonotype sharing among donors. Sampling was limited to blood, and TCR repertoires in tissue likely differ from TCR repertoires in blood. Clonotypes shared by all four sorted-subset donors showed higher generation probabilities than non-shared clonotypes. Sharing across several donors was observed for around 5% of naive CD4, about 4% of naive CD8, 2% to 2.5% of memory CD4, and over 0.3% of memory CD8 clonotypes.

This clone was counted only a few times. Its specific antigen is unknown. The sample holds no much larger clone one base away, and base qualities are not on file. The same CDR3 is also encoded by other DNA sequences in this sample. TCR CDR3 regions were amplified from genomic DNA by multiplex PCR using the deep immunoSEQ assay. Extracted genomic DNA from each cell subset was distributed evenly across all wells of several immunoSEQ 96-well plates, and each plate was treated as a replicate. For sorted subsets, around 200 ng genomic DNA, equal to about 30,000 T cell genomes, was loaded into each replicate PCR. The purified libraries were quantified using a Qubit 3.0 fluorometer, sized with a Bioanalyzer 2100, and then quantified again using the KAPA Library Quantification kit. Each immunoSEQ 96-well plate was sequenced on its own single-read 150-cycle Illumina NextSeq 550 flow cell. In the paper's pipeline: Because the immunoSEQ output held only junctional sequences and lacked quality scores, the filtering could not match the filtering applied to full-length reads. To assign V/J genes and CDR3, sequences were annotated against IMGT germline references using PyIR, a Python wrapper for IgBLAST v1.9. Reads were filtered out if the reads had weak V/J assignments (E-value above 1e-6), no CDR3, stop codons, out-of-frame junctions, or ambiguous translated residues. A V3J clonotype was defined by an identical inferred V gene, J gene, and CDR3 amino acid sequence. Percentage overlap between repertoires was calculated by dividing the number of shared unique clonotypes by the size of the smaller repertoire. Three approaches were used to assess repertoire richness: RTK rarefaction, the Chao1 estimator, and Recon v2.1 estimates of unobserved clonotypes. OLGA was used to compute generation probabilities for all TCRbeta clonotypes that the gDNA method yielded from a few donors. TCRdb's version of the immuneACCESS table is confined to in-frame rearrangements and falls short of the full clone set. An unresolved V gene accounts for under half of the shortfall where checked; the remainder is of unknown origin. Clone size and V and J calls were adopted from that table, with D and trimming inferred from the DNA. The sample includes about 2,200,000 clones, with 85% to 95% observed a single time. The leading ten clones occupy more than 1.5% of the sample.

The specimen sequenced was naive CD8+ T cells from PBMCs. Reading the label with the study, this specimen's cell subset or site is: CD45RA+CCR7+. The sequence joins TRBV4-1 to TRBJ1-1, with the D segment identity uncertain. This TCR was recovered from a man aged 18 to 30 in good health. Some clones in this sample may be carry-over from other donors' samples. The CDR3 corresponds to CASSQVGNTEAFF. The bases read TGCGCCAGCAGCCAAGTGGGAAACACTGAAGCTTTCTTT.